Following are 10 T cell receptor beta chains from one sample sequenced in a study of T cell responses to AZD1222 COVID-19 vaccine. The data were produced by immunoSEQ multiplex PCR, yet TCRdb's version contains in-frame clones alone and is incomplete. The data show more than 90,000 clones, with more than 75% seen just once and approximately 17% held by the top ten. The sample consisted of peripheral blood, taken on day 0 of AZD1222 vaccination. All receptors come from an adult in good health.

The chain employs TRBV19 and TRBJ2-1; 7 nucleotides agree with TRBD2. CDR3 length equals 14 residues. Germline V gene lookup returns CDR1 LNHDA and CDR2 SQIVND (reference sequence). The J segment lost 2 bases and the V segment lost 5 bases, leaving 3 bases of the junction unmatched. Here the CDR3 reads CASSPGLAYNEQFF. The CDR3 DNA sequence: TGTGCCAGTAGTCCCGGACTAGCCTACAATGAGCAGTTCTTC.

This rearrangement joins TRBV11-2 to TRBJ1-4, with a weak D call TRBD1 (5 bases). Germline values: CDR1 SGHAT, CDR2 FQNNGV. The CDR3 contains 15 residues. V was trimmed by 1 base and J by 8 bases, leaving 14 bases between them. The CDR3 DNA is TGTGCCAGCAGCTTAGGGGCAGGGATAAAAGAAAAACTGTTTTTT. This codes for CASSLGAGIKEKLFF.

This chain connects TRBV10-1 to TRBJ2-7; D is perhaps TRBD1 or TRBD2 (5 bases each). Germline values: CDR1 WNHNN, CDR2 SYGVQD (reference sequence). With 2 bases removed from V and 6 bases from J, the gap between germline ends came to 11 bases. The CDR3 has 13 residues. As DNA, the CDR3 is TGCGCCAGCAGTGAGCCTGATGGGGGCGAGCAGTACTTC. It translates to CASSEPDGGEQYF.

This chain connects TRBV29-1 to TRBJ2-7, with D tentatively TRBD2 (6 bases). This CDR3 comprises 12 residues. The V gene's germline CDR1 is SQVTM and CDR2 ANQGSEA. Trimming removed 6 bases from V and 5 bases from J, with 14 bases in between. The CDR3 spells CSVEGLTHEQYF. The DNA of the CDR3 is TGCAGCGTGGAGGGATTAACCCACGAGCAGTACTTC.

The gene calls are TRBV7-6 and TRBJ2-7, with 7 bases lining up with TRBD2. The CDR3 runs to 17 residues. From germline, CDR1 is SGHVS and CDR2 FNYEAQ. V shed 5 bases, J shed 0 bases, and the junction held 13 bases outside the gene matches. In nucleotides, the CDR3 is TGTGCCAGCAGCCCTTGGAGGCTAGCGGAAAGCTCCTACGAGCAGTACTTC. Translating gives CASSPWRLAESSYEQYF.

The chain joins TRBV27 to TRBJ2-1; 8 bases are shared with TRBD2. The CDR3 totals 18 residues. Looked up from germline, CDR1 is MNHEY and CDR2 is SMNVEV (reference sequence). Trimming at V came to 1 base and at J to 0 bases, leaving 8 bases not matched to a gene. DNA for the CDR3: TGTGCCAGCAGTTTATGGGCTAGCGGGCTGAGCTCCTACAATGAGCAGTTCTTC. Its protein is CASSLWASGLSSYNEQFF.

This rearrangement joins TRBV28 to TRBJ1-1; D not resolved. This CDR3 is 14 amino acids long. The V end was cut by 7 bases, the J end by 10 bases, with 22 bases between. Germline-derived CDR1 and CDR2 are MDHEN and SYDVKM. For the CDR3, the DNA is TGTGCCAGCAACTCACCCACCCCCCCTCAAAGAGCTTTCTTT. Residues: CASNSPTPPQRAFF.

The rearrangement uses TRBV10-3 and TRBJ2-7; 8 positions match TRBD1. Looked up from germline, CDR1 is ENHRY and CDR2 is SYGVKD. There are 11 residues in the CDR3. The ends lost 4 bases at V and 10 bases at J; junction bases unmatched: 3. The CDR3 DNA sequence: TGTGCCATCAGTGGGGGACAGGTCCAGTACTTC. This gives the protein CAISGGQVQYF.

This chain connects TRBV7-9 to TRBJ2-1; the match to TRBD2 covers 11 bases. There are 16 residues in the CDR3. Trimming removed 0 bases from V and 10 bases from J; junction bases left unmatched: 8. Per the germline V gene, CDR1 is SEHNR and CDR2 is FQNEAQ (reference sequence). This CDR3 reads CASSLARLAGGGEQFF. Written as DNA, the CDR3 is TGTGCCAGCAGCTTAGCGCGTCTAGCGGGAGGAGGGGAGCAGTTCTTC.

The chain recombines TRBV10-3 with TRBJ1-2, with D unclear. Germline assignment: CDR1 ENHRY and CDR2 SYGVKD. Trimming took 0 bases from V and 8 from J, leaving 16 bases between them. The CDR3 sequence is 15 residues long. CDR3 in amino acids: CAISESRVRSGGYTF. The DNA for the CDR3 is TGTGCCATCAGTGAGTCGAGAGTCCGTTCCGGCGGCTACACCTTC.